This T cell receptor beta chain was captured in a study of blood T cells in healthy people across ages. CDR1 is MGHRA, CDR2 YSYEKL, per germline. The CDR3 is 14 residues long. Trimming cost V 4 bases and J 7 bases, with 14 bases left between them. General study results and limits: Investigators treated diversity estimates from one million T cells as underestimates.

With respect to this clonotype: Its antigen is currently unknown.

The authors ran a second PCR of roughly 7 to 11 cycles using a sample-barcoded 5' primer and a J-beta primer mix. Carrying 12 random nucleotides, a template-switch adaptor labeled each individual cDNA molecule. No fewer than 2.5 million CDR3-containing paired-end reads came from each sample. Each CDR3 protein gets one entry after TCRdb re-called the 5' RACE reads with MiXCR. Of about 1,400,000 distinct CDR3 sequences listed, 45% to 70% are singletons. The sample was blood. This TCR was recovered from a man younger than 35 in good health. This chain joins TRBV4-1 and TRBJ2-1; no clear D. The CDR3 spells CASSLLTFINEQFF. The CDR3 nucleotides read TGCGCCAGCAGCCTCCTGACCTTTATAAATGAGCAGTTCTTC.